This T cell receptor beta chain was obtained from a study of cytomegalovirus exposure and HLA in healthy donors. The PCR used 60 Vbeta and 13 Jbeta primers. Profiling relied on immunoSEQ multiplex PCR, and the TCRdb table lists in-frame clones only, not all of them. The table includes 200,000 or so clones, 70% detected once. This clone was seen only a few times. V was clipped by 4 bases and J by 2 bases; unmatched bases: 5. The length of the CDR3 is 15 residues. Germline lookup yields CDR1 SGHRS and CDR2 YFSETQ. The rearrangement uses TRBV5-1 and TRBJ1-1; 10 nucleotides agree with TRBD1. This sequence originates from a man in his forties or fifties in good health and CMV-seropositive. Sequencing was done on a sample of PBMCs. The CDR3 spells CASSTRQGANTEAFF. CDR3 DNA sequence: TGCGCCAGCAGCACGAGACAGGGGGCAAACACTGAAGCTTTCTTT. Based on the CDR3 plus reference TRBV5-1 and TRBJ1-1, the full variable domain is KAGVTQTPRYLIKTRGQQVTLSCSPISGHRSVSWYQQTPGQGLQFLFEYFSETQRNKGNFPGRFSGRQFSNSRSEMNVSTLELGDSALYLCASSTRQGANTEAFFGQGTRLTVV.